This TCR beta chain was recorded in a study of blood T cell repertoires in COVID-19. Some clones are missing from TCRdb's copy, which holds only in-frame ones; the method was immunoSEQ multiplex PCR. The sample lists 150,000 to 200,000 clones, 70% to 90% occurring once. The ends lost 7 bases at V and 7 bases at J; junction bases unmatched: 9. Germline V CDR1 and CDR2: MDHEN, SYDVKM. This CDR3 spans 15 amino acids. The chain recombines TRBV28 with TRBJ1-6; 8 nucleotides align to TRBD1. What was sequenced was peripheral blood. This sequence originates from a man between 60 and 70 years old with acute or convalescent COVID-19. The CDR3 region is CASITPGTGNSPLHF. In nucleotides, the CDR3 is TGTGCCAGCATTACTCCGGGGACAGGAAATTCACCCCTCCACTTT.